One sample yielded the 30 T cell receptor beta chains listed below, sequenced in a study of blood T cell repertoires in COVID-19 (TCRdb year 2020). The library was built by means of the immunoSEQ multiplex PCR assay. Sourced from immuneACCESS, this table was stored by TCRdb with only in-frame sequences that have V and J called. A share of the clones is absent; for the studies checked, an unresolved V gene accounts for under half, and the remainder has no known explanation. The sample table lists 50,000 to 75,000 clones, about 90% of them with a count of one. Less than 6.5% of the sample rests with the top ten. What was sequenced was peripheral blood. The receptor source for this set is a man at least 80 years old in a cohort sampled during active COVID-19.

This clone was picked up one time. The chain joins TRBV6-5 to TRBJ1-2; possible D gene TRBD1, 5 bases. The CDR3 loop spans 14 amino acids. Germline CDR1 and CDR2: MNHEY and SVGAGI. Trimming took off 6 bases at V and 4 bases at J, with 15 bases between the two ends. CDR3 region: CASSLPDSLYGYTF. The CDR3 coding sequence is TGTGCCAGCAGCCTTCCTGACAGCCTCTATGGCTACACCTTC.

V and J are TRBV5-4 and TRBJ2-1; TRBD1 aligns across 7 bases. The CDR3 sequence is 15 residues long. Per germline, CDR1 SGHNT and CDR2 YYREEE (reference sequence). Germline trimming cut 3 bases from V and 3 bases from J; bases unmatched to any gene: 6. Written as DNA, the CDR3 is TGTGCCAGCAGCTCACTAGACAGGGACTACAATGAGCAGTTCTTC. It codes for CASSSLDRDYNEQFF.

The V and J genes are TRBV29-1 and TRBJ2-1, with 9 nucleotides matching TRBD2. This CDR3 has 15 amino acids. J gave up 7 bases and V 7 bases, and 14 bases lay outside the gene matches. Germline V gene lookup returns CDR1 SQVTM and CDR2 ANQGSEA. CDR3 region: CSAQSGREGSNEQFF. In DNA, the CDR3 is TGCAGCGCCCAGTCTGGGCGGGAGGGTTCAAATGAGCAGTTCTTC.

This clone was counted only a few times. CDR3 in amino acids: CASSESWTSGGFTDTQYF. The CDR3 DNA is TGCGCCAGCAGTGAGTCTTGGACTAGCGGGGGGTTCACAGATACGCAGTATTTT. This rearrangement joins TRBV10-2 to TRBJ2-3; 14 positions match TRBD2. The CDR3 runs 18 residues. Germline CDR1 and CDR2: WSHSY and SAAADI. J lost 2 bases, V lost 0 bases, and 4 bases had no gene match.

This rearrangement joins TRBV3-1 (or the pseudogene TRBV3-2) to TRBJ1-4; no clear D. The V and J ends lost 1 base and 8 bases respectively, with 11 bases between them. The CDR3 is 14 amino acids. CDR1 and CDR2 from the germline V gene are LGHDT and YNNKEL (reference sequence). The CDR3 region has the DNA TGTGCCAGCAGCCAAGCATTTGTAGTCGAAAAACTGTTTTTT. As protein: CASSQAFVVEKLFF.

This chain connects TRBV7-3 to TRBJ1-1; 12 bases fit TRBD1. The CDR3 consists of 16 residues. V shed 5 bases and J 10 bases; nucleotides not matched to a gene: 14. CDR1 SGHTA and CDR2 FQGTGA come from the germline V gene. The CDR3 coding sequence is TGTGCCAGCAGCCTAGCCGGGACAGGGGGCCCGATTCGAGCTTTCTTT. Translation gives CASSLAGTGGPIRAFF.

This chain joins TRBV2 and TRBJ2-1, with 10 bases matching TRBD2. J gave up 10 bases and V 2 bases, and 11 bases lay outside the gene matches. This CDR3 region has 16 residues. The germline CDR1 and CDR2 sequences are SNHLY and FYNNEI. The CDR3 loop is CASSESLAGAQGEQFF. The CDR3 DNA follows: TGTGCCAGCAGTGAATCCCTAGCGGGGGCCCAAGGAGAGCAGTTCTTC.

The rearrangement links TRBV6-5 to TRBJ2-3; D gene unclear. Trimming removed 4 bases from V and 1 base from J, with 12 bases in between. There are 15 residues in the CDR3. Germline CDR1 reads MNHEY; CDR2 reads SVGAGI. The CDR3 loop is CASSLAARGTDTQYF. The CDR3 DNA reads TGTGCCAGCAGTTTGGCAGCCCGGGGCACAGATACGCAGTATTTT.

V usage is TRBV11-3 and J usage is TRBJ1-3, with D tentatively TRBD1 (5 bases). The ends were cut back, 4 bases at V and 1 base at J, with 8 bases in the middle. Per the germline V gene, CDR1 is SGHNT and CDR2 is YENEEA. The CDR3 covers 14 residues. The DNA for the CDR3 is TGTGCCAGCAGCTCGGGGGGATCTGGAAACACCATATATTTT. Protein: CASSSGGSGNTIYF.

The chain is built from TRBV3-1 (or the pseudogene TRBV3-2) and TRBJ2-7; 11 positions agree with TRBD2. The trim removed 1 base at V and 3 bases at J, leaving 8 bases unmatched. This CDR3 is 17 amino acids long. Germline CDR1 and CDR2: LGHDT and YNNKEL (reference sequence). CDR3 in amino acids: CASSQAWGLAASYEQYF. DNA for the CDR3: TGTGCCAGCAGCCAAGCTTGGGGACTAGCGGCCAGCTACGAGCAGTACTTC.

CDR3 loop: CASSLGGGGGYNEQFF. Here the CDR3 DNA reads TGTGCCAGCAGCTTAGGCGGGGGCGGTGGGTACAATGAGCAGTTCTTC. The chain is built from TRBV7-2 and TRBJ2-1; tentative D call: TRBD2 (7 bases). V gave up 1 base and J gave up 4 bases, with 14 bases separating them. CDR3 length: 16 amino acids. The germline V gene encodes CDR1 SGHTA and CDR2 FQGNSA.

The genes are TRBV5-8 and TRBJ2-7; TRBD2 matches at 8 bases. V lost 0 bases, J lost 9 bases, and 8 bases stayed unmatched. Germline loops: CDR1 SGHTS, CDR2 YDEGEE. The CDR3 runs to 14 residues. The CDR3 is CASSLEGSGITQYF. The CDR3 DNA is TGTGCCAGCAGCTTGGAGGGTAGCGGGATAACGCAGTACTTC.

The chain combines TRBV9 with TRBJ2-5; D might be TRBD2 (6 bases). This CDR3 has 15 amino acids. CDR1 is SGDLS, CDR2 YYNGEE, per germline. V was cut by 1 base and J by 2 bases, with 12 bases left in between. The CDR3 sequence is CASSVLEGRQETQYF. The CDR3, as DNA: TGTGCCAGCAGCGTACTTGAGGGGAGGCAAGAGACCCAGTACTTC.

This clone was picked up one time. The chain joins TRBV3-1 (or the pseudogene TRBV3-2) to TRBJ2-5, with 9 bases that match TRBD1. CDR3 length: 13 amino acids. The germline CDR1 and CDR2 sequences are LGHDT and YNNKEL (reference sequence). V shed 2 bases and J 7 bases; nucleotides not matched to a gene: 2. Here the CDR3 DNA reads TGTGCCAGCAGCCAAACAGGGGGCATGACCCAGTACTTC. The encoded protein is CASSQTGGMTQYF.

V and J are TRBV6-6 and TRBJ1-2, with a tentative D call TRBD1 (5 bases). The CDR3 consists of 12 residues. With 6 bases removed from V and 4 bases from J, the gap between germline ends came to 9 bases. CDR1 and CDR2 from the germline V gene are MNHNY and SVGAGI (reference sequence). The CDR3 here is CASSPGGYGYTF. The DNA for the CDR3 is TGTGCCAGCAGCCCCGGGGGCTATGGCTACACCTTC.

V usage is TRBV6-2 or TRBV6-3 and J usage is TRBJ1-3, with TRBD1 identical over 7 bases. The germline V gene encodes CDR1 MNHEY and CDR2 SVGEGT. J gave up 8 bases and V 6 bases, and 4 bases lay outside the gene matches. This CDR3 region has 12 residues. Here the CDR3 reads CASSDRADTIYF. For the CDR3, the DNA is TGTGCCAGCAGCGACAGGGCGGACACCATATATTTT.

The chain couples TRBV29-1 to TRBJ1-2; perhaps TRBD1 as D (6 bases). Trimming shortened V by 3 bases and J by 4 bases, and 12 bases separated the two germline ends. This CDR3 spans 13 amino acids. Germline CDR1 and CDR2: SQVTM and ANQGSEA. In DNA form, the CDR3 reads TGCAGCGTTGATCGGGGGGCCCTCTATGGCTACACCTTC. Amino acid sequence: CSVDRGALYGYTF.

CDR3 sequence reads: CASSHPAGVNHYGYTF. The CDR3 region has the DNA TGTGCCAGCAGCCACCCCGCGGGGGTTAACCACTATGGCTACACCTTC. This chain links TRBV3-1 (or the pseudogene TRBV3-2) with TRBJ1-2, with a possible D match to TRBD1 (5 bases). This CDR3 is built from 16 residues. Germline V gives CDR1 LGHDT, CDR2 YNNKEL (reference sequence). Trimming shortened V by 3 bases and J by 3 bases, and 17 bases separated the two germline ends.

The genes are TRBV7-2 and TRBJ1-3, with D unclear. Trimming stripped 2 bases from V and 1 base from J, with 9 bases between. Germline V lookup: CDR1 SGHTA, CDR2 FQGNSA. The length of the CDR3 is 15 residues. The CDR3, as DNA: TGTGCCAGCAGCTTACAGTCCAGTTCTGGAAACACCATATATTTT. This encodes CASSLQSSSGNTIYF.

V gene TRBV30 combines with J gene TRBJ2-1; the D gene is possibly TRBD2 (6 bases). The CDR3 totals 14 residues. Trimming removed 5 bases at V and 1 base at J, with 12 bases between. Germline values: CDR1 GTSNPN, CDR2 SVGIG (reference sequence). The CDR3 spells CAWERVGSYNEQFF. The CDR3 DNA reads TGTGCCTGGGAGCGGGTGGGGTCCTACAATGAGCAGTTCTTC.

This rearrangement joins TRBV19 to TRBJ1-1; D unresolved. Per germline, CDR1 LNHDA and CDR2 SQIVND (reference sequence). This CDR3 has 14 residues. V lost 4 bases and J 1 base, leaving 10 bases between the germline ends. The CDR3 DNA is TGTGCCAGTAGTACCCGGGAACCGAACACTGAAGCTTTCTTT. Encoded protein: CASSTREPNTEAFF.

The V and J genes are TRBV7-9 and TRBJ2-7, with 7 bases fitting TRBD2. The trim removed 5 bases at V and 0 bases at J, leaving 10 bases unmatched. This CDR3 contains 16 residues. Germline V gene lookup returns CDR1 SEHNR and CDR2 FQNEAQ (reference sequence). As DNA, the CDR3 is TGTGCCAGCAGCCAGGCCGGCGGGAGTAACTCCTACGAGCAGTACTTC. It specifies CASSQAGGSNSYEQYF. Using reference TRBV7-9 and TRBJ2-7 for the parts outside the CDR3, the full variable domain is DTGVSQNPRHKITKRGQNVTFRCDPISEHNRLYWYRQTLGQGPEFLTYFQNEAQLEKSRLLSDRFSAERPKGSFSTLEIQRTEQGDSAMYLCASSQAGGSNSYEQYFGPGTRLTVT.

Only one count was recorded for this clone. This chain joins TRBV11-2 and TRBJ1-5; 9 bases match TRBD1. Germline trimming cut 3 bases from V and 2 bases from J; bases unmatched to any gene: 8. The CDR3 is made up of 17 amino acids. Germline V gene data show CDR1 as SGHAT and CDR2 as FQNNGV. The CDR3 nucleotides read TGTGCCAGCAGCTTGGAGGGACAGGGAAAAGGCAATCAGCCCCAGCATTTT. It translates to CASSLEGQGKGNQPQHF.

The rearrangement uses TRBV9 and TRBJ1-6; 8 nucleotides agree with TRBD1. V was clipped by 4 bases and J by 5 bases; unmatched bases: 8. Per the germline V gene, CDR1 is SGDLS and CDR2 is YYNGEE. The CDR3 contains 16 residues. The DNA for the CDR3 is TGTGCCAGCAGCTCGCGCCAGGGGGCTGATAATTCACCCCTCCACTTT. It encodes CASSSRQGADNSPLHF.

The chain employs TRBV27 and TRBJ1-1; 7 bases match TRBD1. The CDR3 is made up of 16 amino acids. V lost 5 bases to trimming and J lost 0 bases; unmatched junction nucleotides: 9. CDR1 and CDR2 from the germline V gene are MNHEY and SMNVEV (reference sequence). CDR3 residues: CASSRGPGTVNTEAFF. For the CDR3, the DNA is TGTGCCAGCAGTAGGGGTCCCGGGACAGTGAACACTGAAGCTTTCTTT.

The rearrangement uses TRBV30 and TRBJ1-1; 7 nucleotides align to TRBD1. The CDR3 runs 13 residues. Germline trimming cut 5 bases from V and 4 bases from J; bases unmatched to any gene: 7. The germline CDR1 and CDR2 sequences are GTSNPN and SVGIG (reference sequence). The CDR3 DNA reads as TGTGCCTGGGGGGCGACAGGGATCACTGAAGCTTTCTTT. Its protein is CAWGATGITEAFF.

This chain links TRBV5-1 with TRBJ2-1, with a possible D match to TRBD2 (6 bases). The CDR3 totals 15 residues. CDR1 SGHRS and CDR2 YFSETQ come from the germline V gene. V shed 1 base and J shed 6 bases, with 14 bases lying between them. CDR3 protein: CASSLHPQGGNEQFF. The DNA for the CDR3 is TGCGCCAGCAGCTTGCACCCTCAGGGAGGCAATGAGCAGTTCTTC.

This chain uses TRBV6-5 with TRBJ2-1, with D hard to call. This CDR3 region has 15 residues. The V and J ends lost 0 bases and 0 bases respectively, with 6 bases between them. CDR1 is MNHEY, CDR2 SVGAGI, per germline. CDR3 in amino acids: CASSYSPSSYNEQFF. Written as DNA, the CDR3 is TGTGCCAGCAGTTACTCGCCCAGCTCCTACAATGAGCAGTTCTTC.

The gene calls are TRBV19 and TRBJ2-7, with 12 bases aligning to TRBD2. Germline CDR1 is LNHDA and CDR2 is SQIVND (reference sequence). J lost 1 base, V lost 3 bases, and 7 bases had no gene match. This CDR3 has 17 amino acids. The CDR3 spells CASSIFSGLAGSYEQYF. The CDR3 DNA is TGTGCCAGTAGTATCTTCAGCGGACTAGCGGGATCCTACGAGCAGTACTTC.

For this clone: At one end the junction does not follow the germline gene, possibly because of a read error. CDR3 amino acids: CASSVAGGPKETQYF. The CDR3 bases are TGTGCCAGCAGCGTAGCGGGAGGGCCCAAAGAGACCCAGTACTTC. This chain links TRBV7-6 with TRBJ2-5; 11 bases align to TRBD2. The CDR3 spans 15 residues. Germline CDR1 reads SGHVS; CDR2 reads FNYEAQ.